The 29 T cell receptor beta chains in this list originate from one sample, sequenced in a study of blood T cell repertoires in COVID-19. Clones were read by immunoSEQ multiplex PCR, and TCRdb kept only the in-frame ones, dropping some. The sample consists of some 250,000 clones, over 70% of them appearing once. The sequencing sample was made of peripheral blood. The receptor source for this set is an elderly woman with acute or convalescent COVID-19.

The chain combines TRBV9 with TRBJ2-1; 10 bases are shared with TRBD1. CDR1 and CDR2 (germline): SGDLS, YYNGEE. J gave up 3 bases and V 2 bases, and 2 bases lay outside the gene matches. The CDR3 sequence is 15 residues long. The CDR3 region has the DNA TGTGCCAGCAGCGTCGGACAGGGGGTCTACAATGAGCAGTTCTTC. Translated, it gives CASSVGQGVYNEQFF.

This clone came up a few times. This chain links TRBV7-2 with TRBJ2-7, with 12 bases lining up with TRBD2. Losses at the gene ends were 5 bases for V and 9 bases for J; bases not matched to a gene: 5. From germline, CDR1 is SGHTA and CDR2 FQGNSA. This CDR3 is built from 13 residues. CDR3: CASSPLGLAGQYF. In nucleotides, the CDR3 is TGTGCCAGCAGCCCCTTGGGACTAGCGGGGCAGTACTTC.

The gene calls are TRBV15 and TRBJ2-3; D unresolved. Trimming removed 1 base from V and 4 bases from J, with 6 bases in between. Germline CDR1 and CDR2: LNHNV and YYDKDF (reference sequence). The CDR3 length is 13 residues. CDR3 protein: CATSRARSDTQYF. Written as DNA, the CDR3 is TGTGCCACCAGCAGAGCGCGTTCAGATACGCAGTATTTT.

This clone was detected once. The rearrangement links TRBV5-1 to TRBJ2-1; 11 bases line up with TRBD2. The CDR3 consists of 14 residues. Trimming at V came to 6 bases and at J to 8 bases, leaving 7 bases not matched to a gene. The V gene's germline CDR1 is SGHRS and CDR2 YFSETQ. The CDR3 sequence: CASTLTSGSDEQFF. CDR3 bases: TGCGCCAGCACCCTTACTAGCGGGAGCGATGAGCAGTTCTTC.

The V gene is TRBV7-9, the J gene TRBJ2-7; D perhaps matches TRBD1 (6 bases). V was clipped by 1 base and J by 4 bases, with 20 bases between them. This CDR3 has 17 residues. The V gene's germline CDR1 is SEHNR and CDR2 FQNEAQ (reference sequence). For the CDR3, the DNA is TGTGCCAGCAGCTTAGGGCCCACAGGGCCCAAAGGTTACGAGCAGTACTTC. This codes for CASSLGPTGPKGYEQYF. Looking up the rest from reference TRBV7-9 and TRBJ2-7 gives the full variable domain: DTGVSQNPRHKITKRGQNVTFRCDPISEHNRLYWYRQTLGQGPEFLTYFQNEAQLEKSRLLSDRFSAERPKGSFSTLEIQRTEQGDSAMYLCASSLGPTGPKGYEQYFGPGTRLTVT.

The chain uses TRBV7-9 and TRBJ1-5; 7 nucleotides agree with TRBD1. J gave up 6 bases and V 1 base, and 6 bases lay outside the gene matches. The germline V gene has CDR1 SEHNR and CDR2 FQNEAQ (reference sequence). The CDR3 spans 15 residues. CDR3 in DNA: TGTGCCAGCAGCTTAGGAACAGGGGCGGGTCAGCCCCAGCATTTT. Its translation is CASSLGTGAGQPQHF.

The V gene is TRBV13, the J gene TRBJ2-1; 13 bases line up with TRBD2. The CDR3 consists of 17 residues. The junction had 10 bases not matched to a gene; V was cut back by 5 bases and J by 6 bases. The germline V gene encodes CDR1 PRHDT and CDR2 FYEKMQ (reference sequence). CDR3 in amino acids: CASSPKLAGGRGNEQFF. The DNA of the CDR3 is TGTGCCAGCAGCCCTAAACTAGCGGGGGGGCGTGGCAATGAGCAGTTCTTC.

The J gene is TRBJ1-5, the V gene TRBV9, with TRBD1 matching 7 bases. CDR3 size: 14 residues. Germline values: CDR1 SGDLS, CDR2 YYNGEE. Unmatched junction bases numbered 5, after V lost 4 bases and J lost 4 bases. The CDR3 protein is CASSPGTVNQPQHF. The CDR3 DNA follows: TGTGCCAGCAGCCCGGGGACAGTAAATCAGCCCCAGCATTTT. The full variable domain, completed using reference TRBV9 and TRBJ1-5, is DSGVTQTPKHLITATGQRVTLRCSPRSGDLSVYWYQQSLDQGLQFLIQYYNGEERAKGNILERFSAQQFPDLHSELNLSSLELGDSALYFCASSPGTVNQPQHFGDGTRLSIL.

This clone was picked up a small number of times. V usage is TRBV27 and J usage is TRBJ1-6; unclear D gene. Germline loops: CDR1 MNHEY, CDR2 SMNVEV (reference sequence). V lost 5 bases and J 7 bases, leaving 12 bases between the germline ends. This CDR3 has 14 residues. The CDR3 DNA follows: TGTGCCAGCAGTCCCGCGACGGAGAATTCACCCCTCCACTTT. Encoded protein: CASSPATENSPLHF.

The chain uses TRBV6-2 or TRBV6-3 and TRBJ1-5, with TRBD1 matching over 11 bases. Looked up from germline, CDR1 is MNHEY and CDR2 is SVGEGT. Trimming removed 6 bases from V and 7 bases from J; junction bases left unmatched: 8. This CDR3 has 15 residues. In DNA, the CDR3 is TGTGCCAGCAGCCCCGGACAGGGGGCAAGGCAGCCCCAGCATTTT. It codes for CASSPGQGARQPQHF.

This chain links TRBV6-5 with TRBJ2-2; D remains ambiguous. The CDR3 length is 14 residues. Trimming removed 6 bases at V and 5 bases at J, with 13 bases between. The germline CDR1 and CDR2 sequences are MNHEY and SVGAGI. CDR3 DNA sequence: TGTGCCAGCAGCTTTGAACAATGGACCGGGGAGCTGTTTTTT. Protein product: CASSFEQWTGELFF.

This clone appeared a single time. This chain's CDR3 is CASSQDRGGWSETQYF. CDR3 in DNA: TGTGCCAGCAGCCAAGATAGGGGGGGCTGGTCAGAGACCCAGTACTTC. V is TRBV4-2 and J is TRBJ2-5; D is perhaps TRBD2 (7 bases). This CDR3 comprises 16 residues. V was pared by 0 bases and J by 4 bases, with 15 bases between. Looked up from germline, CDR1 is LGHNA and CDR2 is YNFKEQ.

This chain joins TRBV5-1 and TRBJ1-1; tentatively, D is TRBD1 (5 bases). This CDR3 region has 13 residues. Trimming took 2 bases from V and 7 from J, leaving 12 bases between them. The germline V gene encodes CDR1 SGHRS and CDR2 YFSETQ. The CDR3 protein is CASSLQVSSEAFF. The CDR3 DNA follows: TGCGCCAGCAGCTTACAGGTATCCAGTGAAGCTTTCTTT. The full variable domain, rest sourced from reference TRBV5-1 and TRBJ1-1, is KAGVTQTPRYLIKTRGQQVTLSCSPISGHRSVSWYQQTPGQGLQFLFEYFSETQRNKGNFPGRFSGRQFSNSRSEMNVSTLELGDSALYLCASSLQVSSEAFFGQGTRLTVV.

This clone occurred a few times. The V gene is TRBV14, the J gene TRBJ1-2, with D possibly TRBD1 on 6 matching bases. The CDR3 extends over 14 amino acids. The ends were cut back, 1 base at V and 7 bases at J, with 13 bases in the middle. CDR1 is SGHDN and CDR2 is FVKESK in the germline V gene. The CDR3 region has the DNA TGTGCCAGCAGCCAAGGGGGACAAACTCCTGGCTACACCTTC. Protein: CASSQGGQTPGYTF. The full variable domain, rest sourced from reference TRBV14 and TRBJ1-2, is EAGVTQFPSHSVIEKGQTVTLRCDPISGHDNLYWYRRVMGKEIKFLLHFVKESKQDESGMPNNRFLAERTGGTYSTLKVQPAELEDSGVYFCASSQGGQTPGYTFGSGTRLTVV.

The rearrangement joins TRBV4-1 to TRBJ2-7, with a weak D call TRBD2 (6 bases). The length of the CDR3 is 16 residues. Germline CDR1 and CDR2: MGHRA and YSYEKL. Trimming left V 4 bases short and J 0 bases short, with 16 bases between. The CDR3: CASSPGLRTYSYEQYF. The CDR3 region has the DNA TGCGCCAGCAGCCCGGGACTCCGCACTTACTCCTACGAGCAGTACTTC.

Only one count was recorded for this clone. The rearrangement uses TRBV29-1 and TRBJ2-7; 7 positions agree with TRBD2. Germline V gives CDR1 SQVTM, CDR2 ANQGSEA. The length of the CDR3 is 12 residues. V was pared by 6 bases and J by 4 bases, with 6 bases of the junction left unmatched. DNA of the CDR3: TGCAGCGTCGCTAGCGGAACTTACGAGCAGTACTTC. Encoded protein: CSVASGTYEQYF.

This rearrangement joins TRBV11-3 to TRBJ2-1, with 7 bases identical to TRBD1. Germline lookup yields CDR1 SGHNT and CDR2 YENEEA. Unmatched junction bases numbered 8, after V lost 1 base and J lost 8 bases. This CDR3 is built from 15 residues. CDR3 sequence: CASSLGAGGDDEQFF. DNA for the CDR3: TGTGCCAGCAGCTTAGGGGCAGGGGGAGACGATGAGCAGTTCTTC.

The chain couples TRBV11-2 to TRBJ2-5; 7 bases map to TRBD1. The length of the CDR3 is 15 residues. CDR1 and CDR2 from the germline V gene are SGHAT and FQNNGV. Trimming removed 5 bases from V and 5 bases from J; junction bases left unmatched: 11. The CDR3 region is CASSPDRALSETQYF. The CDR3 nucleotides are TGTGCCAGCAGCCCCGACAGGGCTCTATCGGAGACCCAGTACTTC.

This clone was counted many times. This chain connects TRBV7-9 to TRBJ2-3, with D possibly matching TRBD2 (6 bases). The CDR3 is made up of 14 amino acids. V lost 0 bases and J 8 bases, leaving 12 bases between the germline ends. Germline values: CDR1 SEHNR, CDR2 FQNEAQ (reference sequence). CDR3 sequence reads: CASSLADFGGTQYF. The CDR3 DNA reads TGTGCCAGCAGCTTAGCCGATTTCGGGGGTACGCAGTATTTT.

This clone has just one count. V and J are TRBV7-2 and TRBJ2-1; D might be TRBD2 (7 bases). CDR1 is SGHTA, CDR2 FQGNSA, per germline. The CDR3 has 16 residues. Deletions cut 2 bases from V and 5 bases from J, with 16 bases between. CDR3 in amino acids: CASSLWAGARNNEQFF. The CDR3 region has the DNA TGTGCCAGCAGCTTATGGGCGGGGGCGCGTAACAATGAGCAGTTCTTC.

This clone was counted only a few times. The chain combines TRBV20-1 with TRBJ1-4, with TRBD1 as a possible D gene (5 bases). CDR3 length equals 13 residues. The germline V and J ends were trimmed by 3 bases and 8 bases, with 13 bases remaining between them. In germline, CDR1 is DFQATT, CDR2 SNEGSKA (reference sequence). CDR3 residues: CSASQGQTEKLFF. In DNA form, the CDR3 reads TGCAGTGCTAGTCAGGGTCAAACCGAAAAACTGTTTTTT.

This chain joins TRBV27 and TRBJ2-1; 9 bases align to TRBD2. The CDR3 sequence is 13 residues long. Germline V CDR1 and CDR2: MNHEY, SMNVEV (reference sequence). The V gene end was trimmed by 10 bases and the J gene end by 10 bases; junction bases not matched to a gene: 11. The CDR3 region has the DNA TGTGCCATAGCGGCTAGCGGGAAGGGGGAGCAGTTCTTC. This codes for CAIAASGKGEQFF.

V and J are TRBV3-1 (or the pseudogene TRBV3-2) and TRBJ1-2; no clear D. V lost 0 bases, J lost 7 bases, and 6 bases lay in between. The CDR3 contains 12 residues. Germline V gene sequence: CDR1 LGHDT, CDR2 YNNKEL (reference sequence). This CDR3 is CASSQEGAGYTF. The CDR3 region has the DNA TGTGCCAGCAGCCAAGAGGGCGCTGGCTACACCTTC.

V usage is TRBV7-9 and J usage is TRBJ2-7; 8 bases are shared with TRBD1. The trim removed 3 bases at V and 6 bases at J, leaving 7 bases unmatched. The CDR3 has 14 amino acids. CDR1 is SEHNR, CDR2 FQNEAQ, per germline (reference sequence). CDR3 sequence reads: CASSLGRQGSEQYF. The DNA for the CDR3 is TGTGCCAGCAGCTTGGGTAGACAGGGGAGCGAGCAGTACTTC.

The genes are TRBV6-6 and TRBJ1-5, with 10 nucleotides matching TRBD1. This CDR3 spans 16 amino acids. V gave up 7 bases and J gave up 4 bases; unmatched junction bases: 10. Germline CDR1 is MNHNY and CDR2 is SVGAGI (reference sequence). The CDR3 DNA reads as TGTGCCAGCACCCCCCGGGACAGGGGACGAAATCAGCCCCAGCATTTT. Protein sequence: CASTPRDRGRNQPQHF.

The gene calls are TRBV7-2 and TRBJ1-2; 11 bases match TRBD1. The CDR3 runs to 16 residues. Germline V lookup: CDR1 SGHTA, CDR2 FQGNSA. The junction had 13 bases not matched to a gene; V was cut back by 5 bases and J by 8 bases. The chain's CDR3 is CASSQRDRGVFRGYTF. CDR3 nucleotide sequence: TGTGCCAGCAGCCAACGGGACAGGGGGGTCTTTAGGGGCTACACCTTC.

The rearrangement links TRBV19 to TRBJ2-1, with D perhaps TRBD2 (5 bases). This CDR3 contains 14 residues. Trimming shortened V by 7 bases and J by 7 bases, and 17 bases separated the two germline ends. CDR1 LNHDA and CDR2 SQIVND come from the germline V gene (reference sequence). CDR3 coding DNA: TGTGCCAGTAAGGCGGGCCCAAGAAGGAATGAGCAGTTCTTC. As protein: CASKAGPRRNEQFF.

V usage is TRBV9 and J usage is TRBJ2-7, with 9 positions matching TRBD2. Germline V gives CDR1 SGDLS, CDR2 YYNGEE. V trimming: 4 bases; J trimming: 4 bases; junction bases outside the gene matches: 12. The length of the CDR3 is 16 residues. The CDR3 here is CASSSTSRAGGYEQYF. The CDR3 bases are TGTGCCAGCAGCTCAACCTCCAGGGCGGGAGGGTACGAGCAGTACTTC.

This clone was detected a few times. The V call is TRBV29-1, the J call TRBJ2-3; 8 bases match TRBD1. This CDR3 spans 13 amino acids. Unmatched junction bases numbered 3, after V lost 7 bases and J lost 0 bases. Germline V gene lookup returns CDR1 SQVTM and CDR2 ANQGSEA. This CDR3 reads CSDWDRSTDTQYF. CDR3 nucleotide sequence: TGCAGCGATTGGGACAGGAGCACAGATACGCAGTATTTT.